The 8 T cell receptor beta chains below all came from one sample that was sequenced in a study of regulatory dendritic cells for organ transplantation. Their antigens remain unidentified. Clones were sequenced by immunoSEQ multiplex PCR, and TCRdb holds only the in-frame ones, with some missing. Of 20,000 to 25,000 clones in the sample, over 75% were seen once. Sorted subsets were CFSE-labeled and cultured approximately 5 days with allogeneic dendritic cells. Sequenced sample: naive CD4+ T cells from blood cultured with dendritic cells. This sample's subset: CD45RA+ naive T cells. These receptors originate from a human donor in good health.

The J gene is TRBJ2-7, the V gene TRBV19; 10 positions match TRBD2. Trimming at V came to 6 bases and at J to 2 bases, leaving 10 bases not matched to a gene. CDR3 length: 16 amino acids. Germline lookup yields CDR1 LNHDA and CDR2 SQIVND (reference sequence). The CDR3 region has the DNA TGTGCCAGTAGAGACGTTAGCGGGGGGAAAACCTACGAGCAGTACTTC. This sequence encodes CASRDVSGGKTYEQYF.

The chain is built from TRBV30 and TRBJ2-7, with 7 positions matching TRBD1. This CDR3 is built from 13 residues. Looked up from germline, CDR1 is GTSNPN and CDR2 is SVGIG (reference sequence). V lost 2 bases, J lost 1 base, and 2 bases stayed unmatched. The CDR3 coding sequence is TGTGCCTGGAGTCAGGACAGGTCCTACGAGCAGTACTTC. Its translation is CAWSQDRSYEQYF.

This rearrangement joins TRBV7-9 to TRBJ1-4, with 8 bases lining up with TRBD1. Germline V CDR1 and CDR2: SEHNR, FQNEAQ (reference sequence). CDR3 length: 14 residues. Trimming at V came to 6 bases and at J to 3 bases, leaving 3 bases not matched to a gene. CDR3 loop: CASRKQGANEKLFF. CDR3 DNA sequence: TGTGCCAGCAGAAAACAGGGGGCTAATGAAAAACTGTTTTTT.

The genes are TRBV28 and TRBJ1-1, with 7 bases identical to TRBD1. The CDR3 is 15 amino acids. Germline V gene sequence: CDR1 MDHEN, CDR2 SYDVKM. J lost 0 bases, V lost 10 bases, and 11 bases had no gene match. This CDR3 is CAIKPGQSMNTEAFF. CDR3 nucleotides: TGTGCCATCAAGCCGGGACAGAGTATGAACACTGAAGCTTTCTTT.

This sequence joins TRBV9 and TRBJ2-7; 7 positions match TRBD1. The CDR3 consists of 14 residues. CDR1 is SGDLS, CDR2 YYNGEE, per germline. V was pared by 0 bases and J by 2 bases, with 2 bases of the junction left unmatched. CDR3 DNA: TGTGCCAGCAGCGTAGGACAGGGCCCCTACGAGCAGTACTTC. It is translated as CASSVGQGPYEQYF.

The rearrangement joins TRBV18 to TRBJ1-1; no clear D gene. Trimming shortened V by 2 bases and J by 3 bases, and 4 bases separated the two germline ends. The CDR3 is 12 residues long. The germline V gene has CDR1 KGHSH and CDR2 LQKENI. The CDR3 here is CASSPEDTEAFF. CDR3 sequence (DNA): TGTGCCAGCTCACCAGAGGACACTGAAGCTTTCTTT.

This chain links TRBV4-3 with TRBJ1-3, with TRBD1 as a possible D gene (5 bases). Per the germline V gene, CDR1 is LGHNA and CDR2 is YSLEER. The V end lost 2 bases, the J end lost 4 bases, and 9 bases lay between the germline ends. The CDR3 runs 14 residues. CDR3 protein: CASSQQGAGNTIYF. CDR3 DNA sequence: TGCGCCAGCAGCCAACAGGGAGCCGGAAACACCATATATTTT.

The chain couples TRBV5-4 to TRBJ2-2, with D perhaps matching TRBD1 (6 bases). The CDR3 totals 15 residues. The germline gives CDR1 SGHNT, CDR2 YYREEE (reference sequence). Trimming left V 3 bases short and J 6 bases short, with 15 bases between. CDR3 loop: CASSSYREFAGELFF. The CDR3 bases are TGTGCCAGCAGCTCTTACAGGGAATTCGCCGGGGAGCTGTTTTTT.